The 17 T cell receptor beta chains reported below all come from one sample, sequenced in a study of Tregs in tolerant kidney transplant recipients. TCRdb keeps only in-frame clones here, not all; method: immunoSEQ multiplex PCR. This table holds about 60,000 clones, 80% to 95% found once. This material consisted of CD8+ T cells from blood, taken before the transplant. Receptors were obtained from a human donor who received a combined kidney and bone marrow transplant.

The J gene is TRBJ2-7, the V gene TRBV5-5; 8 bases match TRBD2. V gave up 2 bases and J gave up 7 bases; unmatched junction bases: 2. Germline assignment: CDR1 SGHKS and CDR2 YYEKEE (reference sequence). CDR3 length: 12 residues. The CDR3 loop reads CASSFSGEEQYF. The CDR3 DNA follows: TGTGCCAGCAGCTTTAGCGGGGAAGAGCAGTACTTC.

The chain's CDR3 is CASGRGDTEAFF. In DNA, the CDR3 is TGTGCCAGCGGGCGGGGGGACACTGAAGCTTTCTTT. The chain carries TRBV13 and TRBJ1-1; TRBD1 is a possible D gene (5 bases). V was trimmed by 8 bases and J by 3 bases, leaving 10 bases between them. Germline V CDR1 and CDR2: PRHDT, FYEKMQ (reference sequence). The CDR3 is made up of 12 amino acids.

The V and J genes are TRBV19 and TRBJ1-2; a weak D match, TRBD1 (6 bases). The CDR3 sequence is 18 residues long. Germline V gene data show CDR1 as LNHDA and CDR2 as SQIVND (reference sequence). Trimming cost V 3 bases and J 3 bases, with 23 bases left between them. Here the CDR3 DNA reads TGTGCCAGTAGTATGGGATGGACAGAGGCCTCTCGGTACTATGGCTACACCTTC. Amino acids: CASSMGWTEASRYYGYTF.

V gene TRBV9 combines with J gene TRBJ2-3, with D unclear. Trimming pared 6 bases from V and 2 bases from J, leaving 10 bases between. In germline, CDR1 is SGDLS, CDR2 YYNGEE. The CDR3 covers 13 residues. The CDR3, as DNA: TGTGCCAGCACCCTCCTGGCCACAGATACGCAGTATTTT. Encoded protein: CASTLLATDTQYF.

The chain has TRBV9 and TRBJ2-5, with TRBD2 identical over 7 bases. Trimming at V came to 4 bases and at J to 1 base, leaving 7 bases not matched to a gene. Germline V gene lookup returns CDR1 SGDLS and CDR2 YYNGEE. This CDR3 has 15 amino acids. CDR3 amino acids: CASSHSGASQETQYF. DNA for the CDR3: TGTGCCAGCAGCCACAGCGGGGCCTCCCAAGAGACCCAGTACTTC. Combining the CDR3 with reference TRBV9 and TRBJ2-5 gives the whole variable domain DSGVTQTPKHLITATGQRVTLRCSPRSGDLSVYWYQQSLDQGLQFLIQYYNGEERAKGNILERFSAQQFPDLHSELNLSSLELGDSALYFCASSHSGASQETQYFGPGTRLLVL.

This rearrangement joins TRBV4-3 to TRBJ2-7; 12 bases are shared with TRBD2. This CDR3 contains 14 residues. Germline V gene lookup returns CDR1 LGHNA and CDR2 YSLEER. The junction had 5 bases not matched to a gene; V was cut back by 5 bases and J by 6 bases. The CDR3 region has the DNA TGCGCCAGCAGCGCACTAGCGGGAGGCGGCGAGCAGTACTTC. This gives the protein CASSALAGGGEQYF.

This chain uses TRBV5-1 with TRBJ2-4, with a weak D call TRBD1 (5 bases). CDR3 size: 14 residues. V shed 4 bases and J shed 1 base, with 9 bases lying between them. CDR1 and CDR2 (germline): SGHRS, YFSETQ. CDR3 region: CASSPDTAKNIQYF. CDR3 DNA: TGCGCCAGCAGCCCGGACACCGCCAAAAACATTCAGTACTTC.

This chain connects TRBV7-9 to TRBJ2-3; tentative D call: TRBD1 (5 bases). The germline V and J ends were trimmed by 2 bases and 2 bases, with 14 bases remaining between them. Germline CDR1 reads SEHNR; CDR2 reads FQNEAQ (reference sequence). This CDR3 has 16 amino acids. The CDR3 reads CASSLLDSPSTDTQYF. The CDR3 bases are TGTGCCAGCAGCTTATTAGACAGTCCTTCCACAGATACGCAGTATTTT.

The chain is built from TRBV27 and TRBJ1-5; tentative D call: TRBD1 (5 bases). V dropped 6 bases and J dropped 4 bases, with 7 bases sitting between them. This CDR3 is built from 12 residues. The V gene's germline CDR1 is MNHEY and CDR2 SMNVEV (reference sequence). CDR3 nucleotide sequence: TGTGCCAGCAGAAACAGGAATCAGCCCCAGCATTTT. It yields the protein CASRNRNQPQHF.

The V call is TRBV6-1, the J call TRBJ1-1; the D gene is possibly TRBD1 (5 bases). The length of the CDR3 is 13 residues. CDR1 and CDR2 from the germline V gene are MNHNS and SASEGT. V was cut by 2 bases and J by 6 bases, with 10 bases left in between. DNA of the CDR3: TGTGCCAGCAGTGAACAACTGGGGCCTGAAGCTTTCTTT. Its translation is CASSEQLGPEAFF.

A word on this clone: Mismatch with germline at one junction end may stem from a read error. This chain joins TRBV27 and TRBJ2-7; the match to TRBD2 covers 14 bases. This CDR3 has 22 amino acids. CDR1 and CDR2 (germline): MNHEY, SMNVEV (reference sequence). The CDR3 spells CASSPPFDPGLAGELFSHEQYF. CDR3 sequence (DNA): TGTGCCAGCAGTCCTCCTTTCGATCCGGGACTAGCGGGGGAACTATTCTCCCACGAGCAGTACTTC.

This clone was seen only once. The V call is TRBV5-1, the J call TRBJ2-3, with 9 nucleotides matching TRBD2. Trimming at V came to 5 bases and at J to 4 bases, leaving 8 bases not matched to a gene. Germline CDR1 is SGHRS and CDR2 is YFSETQ. The CDR3 totals 15 residues. In DNA form, the CDR3 reads TGCGCCAGCAGTTTGCGGGGGGGCCTGGCAGATACGCAGTATTTT. Translation gives CASSLRGGLADTQYF.

CDR3 DNA sequence: TGCAGTGGGACTAGCGGGAGGGCGGGCACCGGGGAGCTGTTTTTT. Protein: CSGTSGRAGTGELFF. The chain uses TRBV29-1 and TRBJ2-2; 16 bases map to TRBD2. CDR1 is SQVTM and CDR2 is ANQGSEA in the germline V gene. The CDR3 is 15 residues long.

V usage is TRBV7-6 and J usage is TRBJ1-2; D uncertain. CDR1 and CDR2 from the germline V gene are SGHVS and FNYEAQ. The CDR3 is 13 residues long. V lost 5 bases and J 6 bases, leaving 13 bases between the germline ends. CDR3 residues: CASSPQGGDGYTF. For the CDR3, the DNA is TGTGCCAGCAGCCCACAAGGCGGGGATGGCTACACCTTC.

This clone was counted once. The chain uses TRBV9 and TRBJ2-2, with 9 bases identical to TRBD2. This CDR3 has 15 amino acids. CDR1 SGDLS and CDR2 YYNGEE come from the germline V gene. Trimming at V came to 0 bases and at J to 5 bases, leaving 2 bases not matched to a gene. The DNA of the CDR3 is TGTGCCAGCAGCGTAGAAACTAGCGGGACCGGGGAGCTGTTTTTT. As protein: CASSVETSGTGELFF.

The V call is TRBV7-2, the J call TRBJ2-3; 12 positions agree with TRBD2. Germline V gene lookup returns CDR1 SGHTA and CDR2 FQGNSA. This CDR3 has 15 residues. V lost 10 bases, J lost 5 bases, and 10 bases stayed unmatched. The CDR3 is CANRLAGGFGDTQYF. CDR3 DNA sequence: TGTGCCAACCGCCTAGCGGGAGGGTTTGGAGATACGCAGTATTTT. Supplemented by reference TRBV7-2 and TRBJ2-3, the full variable domain reads GAGVSQSPSNKVTEKGKDVELRCDPISGHTALYWYRQSLGQGLEFLIYFQGNSAPDKSGLPSDRFSAERTGGSVSTLTIQRTQQEDSAVYLCANRLAGGFGDTQYFGPGTRLTVL.

CDR3 loop: CASQSYGGPDTQYF. The CDR3 nucleotides read TGTGCCAGCCAATCTTACGGAGGGCCAGATACGCAGTATTTT. The V gene is TRBV7-3, the J gene TRBJ2-3; D perhaps matches TRBD2 (6 bases). The germline gives CDR1 SGHTA, CDR2 FQGTGA. The CDR3 extends over 14 amino acids. V dropped 8 bases and J dropped 4 bases, with 16 bases sitting between them.